This is a list of T cell receptor beta chains from one sample in a study of T cell responses to AZD1222 COVID-19 vaccine. Sequencing used immunoSEQ multiplex PCR; TCRdb keeps in-frame clones, though not all of them. This sample has roughly 180,000 clones, with around 87% found just once. The starting material was peripheral blood, obtained on day 0 of AZD1222 vaccination. The receptors here all came from an adult in good health. Each CDR3 is given without its conserved first and last residue. D genes are given only for firm matches.

v_call d_call cdr3_aa
TRBV7-9 . ASSLDTESYGYT
TRBV12-3/TRBV12-4 . ASSPGAHEQY
TRBV7-3 . ASSLTTGGHGYT
TRBV27 . ASSLEQGWTEAF
TRBV27 TRBD1 ASKRKGQGTYEQY
TRBV6-2/TRBV6-3 . ASSNALSTDTQY
TRBV3-1/TRBV3-2 TRBD1 ASSQNDQGAYGYT
TRBV28 . ASTNQGKGTDTQY
TRBV19 . ASGGAPLH
TRBV2 TRBD2 ASSDPSGGAYNEQF
TRBV9 . ASSAEIFAKAF
TRBV6-2/TRBV6-3 . ASSPVEVEKTDTQY
TRBV12-3/TRBV12-4 . ASRFEGGYT
TRBV3-1/TRBV3-2 . ASSQVPDTQY
TRBV6-5 . ASSYSPGSTYGYT
TRBV7-9 . ASSYREKDEQF
TRBV7-3 . ASSHRTEKAGELF
TRBV28 . ASSPYGDEQF
TRBV7-9 . ASSSIKLTGGNTEAF
TRBV3-1/TRBV3-2 TRBD1 ASSPTGVGNSPLH
TRBV10-1 . ASSESQGYGHT
TRBV7-2 TRBD1 ASSLTGPSPLH
TRBV27 TRBD1 ASSPHRGNEQF
TRBV11-3 TRBD2 ASSLRLAGGTGELF
TRBV19 . ASSIEGGLSLTDTQY
TRBV4-3 . ASSQDGGSYGYT
TRBV7-9 . ASSGVTKNIQY
TRBV5-1 . ASSPQKIAGAPSTDTQY
TRBV3-1/TRBV3-2 . ASSQGGSTDTQY
TRBV3-1/TRBV3-2 . ASSQVEFSTEAF
TRBV19 TRBD1 ATKGQGNTEAF
TRBV29-1 TRBD1 SVRPDRENTEAF
TRBV27 TRBD1 ASSLCQRNQDRGEDEQY
TRBV27 TRBD2 ASSLYPPGGVGRNYEQY
TRBV27 TRBD2 ASSHIGGYEQY
TRBV3-1/TRBV3-2 TRBD1 ASSQRGQGVQETQY
TRBV4-1 TRBD1 ASSQGDSRYGYT
TRBV4-3 . ASSHGRRDEQF
TRBV18 . ASSPPGRTDTQY
TRBV29-1 . SSSHQGAGELF
TRBV6-5 . ASSYHRDNYYGYT